This TCR beta chain was recorded in a study of blood T cell repertoires in COVID-19. For the study at large: Both acute and convalescent COVID-19 samples were obtained from the United States, Italy and Spain. The cDNA or gDNA used as material had been derived from T cells, B-cell-depleted T cells, or PBMCs.

The CDR3 contains 13 residues. V was pared by 6 bases and J by 5 bases, with 4 bases of the junction left unmatched. Germline CDR1 LNHDA, CDR2 SQIVND (reference sequence). Original processing methods: Estimates of nucleated cell counts were drawn from the amplification of reference gene primers. The table came from immunoSEQ multiplex PCR; TCRdb's copy has only in-frame clones and leaves some out. D and trimming were read from the DNA, whereas the V and J calls and clone size are those reported in that table. The sample lists about 190,000 clones; approximately 81% were seen once. This TCR was sampled from a human donor in a cohort sampled during active COVID-19. Specimen: peripheral blood. The chain joins TRBV19 to TRBJ2-7, with 10 bases lining up with TRBD2. The CDR3 protein is CASRELAGHEQYF. CDR3 DNA: TGTGCCAGTAGGGAACTAGCGGGACACGAGCAGTACTTC. Full variable domain (missing parts from reference TRBV19 and TRBJ2-7): DGGITQSPKYLFRKEGQNVTLSCEQNLNHDAMYWYRQDPGQGLRLIYYSQIVNDFQKGDIAEGYSVSREKKESFPLTVTSAQKNPTAFYLCASRELAGHEQYFGPGTRLTVT.